This is a list of T cell receptor beta chains from one sample in a study of OX40 agonist ivuxolimab in advanced cancers. Produced via immunoSEQ multiplex PCR; TCRdb's table is partial and in-frame only. The sample yields around 38,000 clones, over 80% seen once. This specimen was CD4+ or CD8+ T cells sorted from blood, taken in a trial of the OX40 agonist ivuxolimab. These receptors were collected from an adult with an advanced solid tumor such as melanoma, head and neck, liver or kidney cancer. Both conserved end residues are part of each CDR3. Fields, in order: clone size, J gene, V gene, D gene, CDR3 DNA, CDR3 protein. D genes are given only for firm matches. Size is omitted from some rows. Given values are once, few, many or a class for expanded clones.

clone size: .; J gene: TRBJ1-1; V gene: TRBV27; D gene: .; CDR3 DNA: TGTGCCAGCAGTTTGGGGAGGAACACTGAAGCTTTCTTT; CDR3 protein: CASSLGRNTEAFF
clone size: .; J gene: TRBJ2-5; V gene: TRBV9; D gene: .; CDR3 DNA: TGTGCCAGCAGCGGTGGGCCGGCTCCAGAGACCCAGTACTTC; CDR3 protein: CASSGGPAPETQYF
clone size: .; J gene: TRBJ1-5; V gene: TRBV7-9; D gene: .; CDR3 DNA: TGTGCCAGCAGCTCCCCCAATCAGCCCCAGCATTTT; CDR3 protein: CASSSPNQPQHF
clone size: .; J gene: TRBJ2-1; V gene: TRBV7-6; D gene: .; CDR3 DNA: TGTGCCAGCAGTCCTCGGGCCCTAGACTCCTACAATGAGCAGTTCTTC; CDR3 protein: CASSPRALDSYNEQFF
clone size: .; J gene: TRBJ2-6; V gene: TRBV5-6; D gene: .; CDR3 DNA: TGTGCCAGCAGCTTGGAGGTCTCTGGGGCCAACGTCCTGACTTTC; CDR3 protein: CASSLEVSGANVLTF
clone size: .; J gene: TRBJ2-7; V gene: TRBV27; D gene: .; CDR3 DNA: TGTGCCAGCAGTTTAGCAATGCCGGGACAAACTTACGAGCAGTACTTC; CDR3 protein: CASSLAMPGQTYEQYF
clone size: .; J gene: TRBJ1-2; V gene: TRBV29-1; D gene: .; CDR3 DNA: TGCAGCGTTGAAGATGGGCAGGGGAGGAACTATGGCTACACCTTC; CDR3 protein: CSVEDGQGRNYGYTF
clone size: .; J gene: TRBJ2-1; V gene: TRBV5-4; D gene: .; CDR3 DNA: TGTGCCAGCAGCGGCCTTGGGGGGCCGACAAGCTCCTACAATGAGCAGTTCTTC; CDR3 protein: CASSGLGGPTSSYNEQFF
clone size: .; J gene: TRBJ2-5; V gene: TRBV11-2; D gene: TRBD2; CDR3 DNA: TGTGCCAGCAGCTTAGATCGGTATAGGACTAGCGGGAAAGAGACCCAGTACTTC; CDR3 protein: CASSLDRYRTSGKETQYF
clone size: .; J gene: TRBJ2-1; V gene: TRBV29-1; D gene: .; CDR3 DNA: TGCAGCGTTCCCGGGACTTTCAGCTCCTACAATGAGCAGTTCTTC; CDR3 protein: CSVPGTFSSYNEQFF
clone size: .; J gene: TRBJ2-1; V gene: TRBV6-5; D gene: .; CDR3 DNA: TGTGCCACCCGACAGTTTAACAATGAGCAGTTCTTC; CDR3 protein: CATRQFNNEQFF
clone size: .; J gene: TRBJ2-1; V gene: TRBV11-2; D gene: .; CDR3 DNA: TGTGCCAGCAGCCCGGAACTTGTCCCCAAGAATGAGCAGTTCTTC; CDR3 protein: CASSPELVPKNEQFF
clone size: .; J gene: TRBJ2-5; V gene: TRBV7-8; D gene: .; CDR3 DNA: TGTGCCAGCAGCTTAAGAATCGGGACGACTAAAGAGACCCAGTACTTC; CDR3 protein: CASSLRIGTTKETQYF
clone size: .; J gene: TRBJ1-3; V gene: TRBV4-1; D gene: .; CDR3 DNA: TGCGCCAGCAGCCAAACGGGGTTGGGGACTGGAAACACCATATATTTT; CDR3 protein: CASSQTGLGTGNTIYF
clone size: .; J gene: TRBJ1-2; V gene: TRBV6-5; D gene: .; CDR3 DNA: TGTGCCAGCAGCCACCGGGACAACTATGGCTACACCTTC; CDR3 protein: CASSHRDNYGYTF
clone size: .; J gene: TRBJ1-5; V gene: TRBV6-1; D gene: .; CDR3 DNA: TGTGCCAGCAGTCCAACAGGGTCCAATCAGCCCCAGCATTTT; CDR3 protein: CASSPTGSNQPQHF
clone size: .; J gene: TRBJ2-5; V gene: TRBV29-1; D gene: TRBD1; CDR3 DNA: TGCAGCGTGGCAGATTGGACAGGGGGGGAGACCCAGTACTTC; CDR3 protein: CSVADWTGGETQYF
clone size: .; J gene: TRBJ1-5; V gene: TRBV6-6; D gene: .; CDR3 DNA: TGTGCCACCTGGTGGGGCGATCAGCCCCAGCATTTT; CDR3 protein: CATWWGDQPQHF
clone size: .; J gene: TRBJ2-1; V gene: TRBV7-3; D gene: .; CDR3 DNA: TGTGCCAGCAGCTTGTATGGAAACAATGAGCAGTTCTTC; CDR3 protein: CASSLYGNNEQFF
clone size: .; J gene: TRBJ1-1; V gene: TRBV19; D gene: TRBD1; CDR3 DNA: TGTGCCAGTAGTGACAGGGTGGGTGAAGCTTTCTTT; CDR3 protein: CASSDRVGEAFF
clone size: .; J gene: TRBJ1-1; V gene: TRBV7-3; D gene: .; CDR3 DNA: TGTGCCAGCAGCTTGACGGTGAACACTGAAGCTTTCTTT; CDR3 protein: CASSLTVNTEAFF
clone size: .; J gene: TRBJ2-3; V gene: TRBV2; D gene: .; CDR3 DNA: TGTGCCGGGGGGGACAGAGGCACAGATACGCAGTATTTT; CDR3 protein: CAGGDRGTDTQYF
clone size: .; J gene: TRBJ1-4; V gene: TRBV4-3; D gene: .; CDR3 DNA: TGCGCCAGCAGCCAAGATGCGTCAATGGTAAATAATGAAAAACTGTTTTTT; CDR3 protein: CASSQDASMVNNEKLFF
clone size: .; J gene: TRBJ1-6; V gene: TRBV7-3; D gene: .; CDR3 DNA: TGTGCCAGCAGCGGGACTATGGGGAGGTCACCCCTCCACTTT; CDR3 protein: CASSGTMGRSPLHF
clone size: .; J gene: TRBJ1-1; V gene: TRBV18; D gene: .; CDR3 DNA: TGTGCCAGCTCACCAGGAGGGCCGGACACTGAAGCTTTCTTT; CDR3 protein: CASSPGGPDTEAFF
clone size: .; J gene: TRBJ2-1; V gene: TRBV9; D gene: TRBD2; CDR3 DNA: TGTGCCAGCAGCGGAGGGACTAGCGGGAGTAGGTACAATGAGCAGTTCTTC; CDR3 protein: CASSGGTSGSRYNEQFF
clone size: .; J gene: TRBJ2-5; V gene: TRBV13; D gene: .; CDR3 DNA: TGTGCCAGCAGCTCCTACTATGATGGGAAGACCCAGTACTTC; CDR3 protein: CASSSYYDGKTQYF
clone size: .; J gene: TRBJ1-2; V gene: TRBV7-8; D gene: .; CDR3 DNA: TGTGCCAGCAGCTTAGCGAGGGTTGGCTACACCTTC; CDR3 protein: CASSLARVGYTF
clone size: .; J gene: TRBJ1-2; V gene: TRBV29-1; D gene: .; CDR3 DNA: TGCAGCGTTATCCCTCCGGGGTCCGATGGCTACACCTTC; CDR3 protein: CSVIPPGSDGYTF
clone size: .; J gene: TRBJ2-7; V gene: TRBV5-1; D gene: .; CDR3 DNA: TGCGCCAGCAGCTTGGTGGGGCTTAAAGTCATCCCCATCTACGAGCAGTACTTC; CDR3 protein: CASSLVGLKVIPIYEQYF
clone size: .; J gene: TRBJ1-1; V gene: TRBV19; D gene: .; CDR3 DNA: TGTGCCAGTAGTATTTCGATGGGTTTTACTGAAGCTTTCTTT; CDR3 protein: CASSISMGFTEAFF
clone size: .; J gene: TRBJ1-2; V gene: TRBV5-3; D gene: .; CDR3 DNA: TGTGCCAGAAGCTTGGGACAGGAGAACTATGGCTACACCTTC; CDR3 protein: CARSLGQENYGYTF
clone size: .; J gene: TRBJ2-3; V gene: TRBV15; D gene: .; CDR3 DNA: TGTGCCACCAGCACCTTCGACGGCTCTCCTATGGGTACGCAGTATTTT; CDR3 protein: CATSTFDGSPMGTQYF
clone size: few; J gene: TRBJ1-6; V gene: TRBV6-6; D gene: .; CDR3 DNA: TGTGGGTCTCGGCCGGGGTTGTCCTATAATTCACCCCTCCACTTT; CDR3 protein: CGSRPGLSYNSPLHF
clone size: .; J gene: TRBJ1-1; V gene: TRBV11-2; D gene: .; CDR3 DNA: TGTGCCAGCAGCCCCTCCGGCGGGGGCATTGAAGCTTTCTTT; CDR3 protein: CASSPSGGGIEAFF
clone size: .; J gene: TRBJ1-5; V gene: TRBV27; D gene: .; CDR3 DNA: TGTGCCAGCAGTCCCCTTGGGTTCGGGCAGCCCCAGCATTTT; CDR3 protein: CASSPLGFGQPQHF
clone size: .; J gene: TRBJ2-3; V gene: TRBV9; D gene: .; CDR3 DNA: TGTGCCAGCAGCGTAGAAAATGGGGGGGCCACAGATACGCAGTATTTT; CDR3 protein: CASSVENGGATDTQYF
clone size: .; J gene: TRBJ2-1; V gene: TRBV5-1; D gene: TRBD2; CDR3 DNA: TGCGCCAGCAGCTTGGGCCCGACTAGCAGATACAATGAGCAGTTCTTC; CDR3 protein: CASSLGPTSRYNEQFF
clone size: .; J gene: TRBJ1-1; V gene: TRBV5-6; D gene: TRBD1; CDR3 DNA: TGTGCCAGCAGTTTGGACAGGGCGAACACTGAAGCTTTCTTT; CDR3 protein: CASSLDRANTEAFF
clone size: once; J gene: TRBJ2-1; V gene: TRBV19; D gene: TRBD2; CDR3 DNA: TGTGCCAGTAGTGCCCGGACTAGCGCGGCAGTTTTCAATGAGCAGTTCTTC; CDR3 protein: CASSARTSAAVFNEQFF
clone size: .; J gene: TRBJ2-7; V gene: TRBV28; D gene: .; CDR3 DNA: TGTGCCAGCAGTTTAGCCGACAGCCCTAGAGCGGCGATCTGGGAGCAGTACTTC; CDR3 protein: CASSLADSPRAAIWEQYF
clone size: .; J gene: TRBJ1-2; V gene: TRBV28; D gene: TRBD1; CDR3 DNA: TGTGCCAGCAGCCGGGACAGGGGGCGCATGATCTATGGCTACACCTTC; CDR3 protein: CASSRDRGRMIYGYTF
clone size: once; J gene: TRBJ2-1; V gene: TRBV9; D gene: .; CDR3 DNA: TGTGCCAGCAGCCCCTCAGAAGTAGCAGAACGCAATGAGCAGTTCTTC; CDR3 protein: CASSPSEVAERNEQFF
clone size: .; J gene: TRBJ1-2; V gene: TRBV6-6; D gene: .; CDR3 DNA: TGTGCCAGCAGTCTGGACAGCTATGGCTACACCTTC; CDR3 protein: CASSLDSYGYTF
clone size: once; J gene: TRBJ1-2; V gene: TRBV28; D gene: .; CDR3 DNA: TGTGCCAGCAGTTTAGTCGAGGGTGGTAACTATGGCTACACCTTC; CDR3 protein: CASSLVEGGNYGYTF
clone size: .; J gene: TRBJ2-5; V gene: TRBV5-1; D gene: .; CDR3 DNA: TGCGCCAGCAGCTCCGAGTGGGAGACCCAGTACTTC; CDR3 protein: CASSSEWETQYF
clone size: .; J gene: TRBJ1-2; V gene: TRBV28; D gene: .; CDR3 DNA: TGTGCCAGCAGTTTAGGAGGGAATGGCTACACCTTC; CDR3 protein: CASSLGGNGYTF
clone size: .; J gene: TRBJ2-1; V gene: TRBV27; D gene: .; CDR3 DNA: TGTGCCAGCAGTTTACACGGCAATGAGCAGTTCTTC; CDR3 protein: CASSLHGNEQFF
clone size: .; J gene: TRBJ2-7; V gene: TRBV27; D gene: .; CDR3 DNA: TGTGCCAGCAGTTATAAGCCCAGTTACGAGCAGTACTTC; CDR3 protein: CASSYKPSYEQYF
clone size: .; J gene: TRBJ1-4; V gene: TRBV6-5; D gene: TRBD1; CDR3 DNA: TGTGCCAGCAGTCTCAGGGGGGCCTTTAATGAAAAACTGTTTTTT; CDR3 protein: CASSLRGAFNEKLFF
clone size: .; J gene: TRBJ2-5; V gene: TRBV6-5; D gene: .; CDR3 DNA: TGTGCCAGCCGAGGGAGCGTCCAAGAGACCCAGTACTTC; CDR3 protein: CASRGSVQETQYF
clone size: .; J gene: TRBJ2-3; V gene: TRBV6-1; D gene: TRBD2; CDR3 DNA: TGTGCCAGCAGTGAAGCGATGCGAGTAGCGCGGGGGAATACGCAGTATTTT; CDR3 protein: CASSEAMRVARGNTQYF
clone size: .; J gene: TRBJ1-1; V gene: TRBV19; D gene: TRBD1; CDR3 DNA: TGTGCCAGTACCCCACCCCTTGCCGGGACAGGGCTTGTGGCGAACACTGAAGCTTTCTTT; CDR3 protein: CASTPPLAGTGLVANTEAFF
clone size: .; J gene: TRBJ1-1; V gene: TRBV14; D gene: .; CDR3 DNA: TGTGCCAGCAGCCAATTTAACCCTGCGATTGTGTTAGGGGCCAACACTGAAGCTTTCTTT; CDR3 protein: CASSQFNPAIVLGANTEAFF
clone size: .; J gene: TRBJ1-5; V gene: TRBV2; D gene: .; CDR3 DNA: TGTGCCAGCAGTGAAGCCAGGGCATGGCCCCAGCATTTT; CDR3 protein: CASSEARAWPQHF
clone size: .; J gene: TRBJ2-1; V gene: TRBV10-3; D gene: .; CDR3 DNA: TGTGCCATCAGTCCCCGGCTTACGCTCAATGAGCAGTTCTTC; CDR3 protein: CAISPRLTLNEQFF
clone size: .; J gene: TRBJ2-3; V gene: TRBV19; D gene: .; CDR3 DNA: TGTGCCAGTAGTATACGGCTTTCTAGCACAGATACGCAGTATTTT; CDR3 protein: CASSIRLSSTDTQYF